A single TCR beta chain is shown here with its context. Assay: immunoSEQ multiplex PCR; the TCRdb copy retains only in-frame clones and omits some. The sample lists about 98,000 clones; 65% to 85% were seen once. This sample is part of a study of blood T cell repertoires in COVID-19. The CDR3 runs to 15 residues. CDR1 and CDR2 (germline): DFQATT, SNEGSKA (reference sequence). The V end was cut by 3 bases, the J end by 4 bases, with 18 bases between. The sample comprised peripheral blood. V usage is TRBV20-1 and J usage is TRBJ1-2; a possible D gene is TRBD1 (5 bases). This sequence originates from a woman of 80 years or more with acute or convalescent COVID-19. The CDR3 loop reads CSASIPGVGSYGYTF. CDR3 nucleotide sequence: TGCAGTGCTAGTATTCCGGGGGTCGGGAGCTATGGCTACACCTTC.